This T cell receptor (beta chain) was recovered during a study of control samples from healthy donors and cancer patients. Trimming stripped 1 base from V and 5 bases from J, with 12 bases between. The germline CDR1 and CDR2 sequences are SEHNR and FQNEAQ (reference sequence). The CDR3 contains 15 residues. Clones were read by immunoSEQ multiplex PCR, and TCRdb kept only the in-frame ones, dropping some. The sample yields about 74,000 clones, 70% to 90% seen once. Sequencing input: blood. This TCR came from a woman aged 45-60 years in good health. The chain is built from TRBV7-9 and TRBJ1-5; no reliable D call. The CDR3: CASSLESGSDQPQHF. The CDR3 nucleotides read TGTGCCAGCAGCTTAGAATCGGGCTCCGATCAGCCCCAGCATTTT.